One and the same sample provided the 18 T cell receptor beta chains below, sequenced in a study of control samples from healthy donors and cancer patients. TCRdb's copy holds only in-frame clones and misses some; the assay was immunoSEQ multiplex PCR. In the table there are around 80,000 clones, under 90% of which are singletons. Material: blood. The receptors here all came from a man aged 50 or older in good health.

The chain uses TRBV30 and TRBJ1-2; 9 positions agree with TRBD1. The CDR3 is made up of 16 amino acids. The ends lost 1 base at V and 7 bases at J; junction bases unmatched: 13. The germline CDR1 and CDR2 sequences are GTSNPN and SVGIG (reference sequence). The CDR3: CAWSALGTGRASGYTF. The CDR3 DNA follows: TGTGCCTGGAGTGCCCTCGGGACAGGGAGGGCCAGTGGCTACACCTTC. Full variable domain (outside the CDR3, taken from reference TRBV30 and TRBJ1-2): SQTIHQWPATLVQPVGSPLSLECTVEGTSNPNLYWYRQAAGRGLQLLFYSVGIGQISSEVPQNLSASRPQDRQFILSSKKLLLSDSGFYLCAWSALGTGRASGYTFGSGTRLTVV.

The chain uses TRBV11-3 and TRBJ1-1; D is ambiguous. Germline loops: CDR1 SGHNT, CDR2 YENEEA. This CDR3 has 12 amino acids. V was trimmed by 5 bases and J by 7 bases, leaving 11 bases between them. CDR3 in amino acids: CASSSDGLEAFF. CDR3 DNA sequence: TGTGCCAGCAGCAGCGACGGACTTGAAGCTTTCTTT.

In its sample, this clone was seen a few times. The chain links TRBV10-3 to TRBJ1-1, with 7 bases identical to TRBD1. The CDR3 sequence is 14 residues long. CDR1 and CDR2 (germline): ENHRY, SYGVKD. J was trimmed by 6 bases and V by 3 bases; bases with no gene match: 7. The CDR3 DNA is TGTGCCATCAGTGAATCCGACAGGGACGCTGAAGCTTTCTTT. As protein: CAISESDRDAEAFF.

This clone is a singleton in its sample. The V gene is TRBV7-8, the J gene TRBJ2-2; unclear D gene. The CDR3 has 13 residues. Per the germline V gene, CDR1 is SGHVS and CDR2 is FQNEAQ. Deletions cut 1 base from V and 7 bases from J, with 7 bases between. The CDR3 sequence: CASSLGSLGELFF. In DNA, the CDR3 is TGTGCCAGCAGCTTAGGGAGCCTCGGGGAGCTGTTTTTT.

This rearrangement joins TRBV29-1 to TRBJ2-1; 10 positions agree with TRBD1. The germline V gene has CDR1 SQVTM and CDR2 ANQGSEA. The CDR3 length is 14 residues. V lost 4 bases and J lost 9; bases outside the gene matches: 9. Here the CDR3 reads CSVVVGTGAIEQFF. The CDR3 DNA reads as TGCAGCGTTGTTGTCGGGACAGGGGCTATTGAGCAGTTCTTC.

This CDR3 is CASSWLANPSTDTQYF. CDR3 sequence (DNA): TGTGCCAGTAGTTGGCTAGCTAACCCTAGCACAGATACGCAGTATTTT. The chain has TRBV19 and TRBJ2-3; D perhaps matches TRBD2 (5 bases). This CDR3 comprises 16 residues. Germline assignment: CDR1 LNHDA and CDR2 SQIVND (reference sequence). V lost 5 bases to trimming and J lost 0 bases, with 15 bases between them.

V and J are TRBV6-1 and TRBJ1-2, with D possibly TRBD1 on 6 matching bases. Germline CDR1 MNHNS, CDR2 SASEGT. Trimming stripped 3 bases from V and 5 bases from J, with 13 bases between. CDR3 size: 14 residues. CDR3 loop: CASSEDSLGYGYTF. CDR3 nucleotide sequence: TGTGCCAGCAGTGAGGACAGTCTTGGGTATGGCTACACCTTC.

The chain has TRBV27 and TRBJ1-1; 8 nucleotides agree with TRBD1. The CDR3 is 16 amino acids. CDR1 and CDR2 from the germline V gene are MNHEY and SMNVEV (reference sequence). After removal of 5 bases from V and 11 bases from J, the junction contained 19 bases not matched to a gene. CDR3 amino acids: CASSIRQGSPVPEAFF. CDR3 bases: TGTGCCAGCAGTATAAGACAGGGGTCGCCAGTCCCCGAGGCTTTCTTT.

The rearrangement links TRBV5-1 to TRBJ2-3, with TRBD1 as a possible D gene (5 bases). This CDR3 comprises 13 residues. CDR1 and CDR2 from the germline V gene are SGHRS and YFSETQ. Trimming shortened V by 4 bases and J by 2 bases, and 8 bases separated the two germline ends. The CDR3 protein is CASSQGTTDTQYF. DNA of the CDR3: TGCGCCAGCAGCCAGGGTACCACAGATACGCAGTATTTT.

In its sample, this clone was seen a few times. This chain joins TRBV7-2 and TRBJ2-7; TRBD2 matches at 10 bases. The germline CDR1 and CDR2 sequences are SGHTA and FQGNSA. CDR3 size: 13 residues. Germline trimming cut 5 bases from V and 7 bases from J; bases unmatched to any gene: 5. CDR3 sequence (DNA): TGTGCCAGCAGCCGCTGGACTAGCGGTGAGCAGTACTTC. The encoded protein is CASSRWTSGEQYF.

The CDR3 spells CASIGRIGNTIYF. In nucleotides, the CDR3 is TGTGCCAGCATCGGACGCATTGGAAACACCATATATTTT. This sequence joins TRBV6-5 and TRBJ1-3; no reliable D call. This CDR3 spans 13 amino acids. V lost 7 bases to trimming and J lost 3 bases, with 10 bases between them. Germline values: CDR1 MNHEY, CDR2 SVGAGI.

The chain carries TRBV19 and TRBJ2-7, with TRBD1 matching 7 bases. J was trimmed by 2 bases and V by 4 bases; bases with no gene match: 2. Looked up from germline, CDR1 is LNHDA and CDR2 is SQIVND (reference sequence). This CDR3 contains 13 residues. CDR3 loop: CASSRDSTYEQYF. CDR3 DNA sequence: TGTGCCAGTAGTAGGGACAGTACCTACGAGCAGTACTTC.

This clone was detected only once. The rearrangement uses TRBV30 and TRBJ2-2; D might be TRBD1 or TRBD2, each matching 6 bases. V was shortened by 4 bases and J by 0 bases, with 9 bases between the two germline ends. Germline V CDR1 and CDR2: GTSNPN, SVGIG (reference sequence). CDR3 length: 14 residues. The CDR3 coding sequence is TGTGCCTGGAAGGGGGACTCGAACACCGGGGAGCTGTTTTTT. Protein: CAWKGDSNTGELFF.

In this sample, this clone turned up once. The chain carries TRBV7-9 and TRBJ1-4, with D unclear. Trimming cost V 5 bases and J 11 bases, with 24 bases left between them. Germline values: CDR1 SEHNR, CDR2 FQNEAQ (reference sequence). The CDR3 spans 16 residues. In nucleotides, the CDR3 is TGTGCCAGCAGCCCCCCAGGTGGGCGCGAAGGCTCCAAACTGTTTTTT. It translates to CASSPPGGREGSKLFF.

The chain has TRBV3-1 (or the pseudogene TRBV3-2) and TRBJ2-7; 7 nucleotides match TRBD1. CDR1 is LGHDT and CDR2 is YNNKEL in the germline V gene (reference sequence). The CDR3 loop spans 14 amino acids. J was trimmed by 2 bases and V by 4 bases; bases with no gene match: 5. The DNA of the CDR3 is TGTGCCAGCAGCCTAAGACAGGGCCCCTACGAGCAGTACTTC. It translates to CASSLRQGPYEQYF.

This chain links TRBV19 with TRBJ1-5, with 8 nucleotides matching TRBD1. With V trimmed by 5 bases and J by 7 bases, 10 bases remained unmatched. The CDR3 runs to 15 residues. Germline V gene data show CDR1 as LNHDA and CDR2 as SQIVND (reference sequence). The CDR3 region has the DNA TGTGCCAGTAGTTCCAGGGGGCAAGTAGGGCAGCCCCAGCATTTT. It yields the protein CASSSRGQVGQPQHF.

V gene TRBV3-1 (or the pseudogene TRBV3-2) combines with J gene TRBJ1-4, with D unclear. Germline lookup yields CDR1 LGHDT and CDR2 YNNKEL (reference sequence). This CDR3 has 14 residues. Trimming removed 2 bases at V and 7 bases at J, with 11 bases between. The CDR3 sequence is CASSQPFRGEKLFF. The CDR3 DNA sequence: TGTGCCAGCAGCCAACCATTCAGAGGTGAAAAACTGTTTTTT.

The CDR3 nucleotides read TGTGCCAGCACCGGACAGGGGGCCTGGGGCTACACCTTC. As protein: CASTGQGAWGYTF. The V call is TRBV25-1, the J call TRBJ1-2; TRBD1 agrees at 11 bases. Germline trimming cut 7 bases from V and 8 bases from J; bases unmatched to any gene: 6. Germline V gives CDR1 MGHDK, CDR2 SYGVNS. The CDR3 totals 13 residues.